These 14 T cell receptor beta chains share one sample of origin, sequenced in a study of CD8+ T cells in alopecia areata. TCR sequencing used cDNA made by reverse transcription of extracted RNA. TCRdb's table, derived via immunoSEQ multiplex PCR, lists solely in-frame clones and lacks some. The sample carries roughly 210,000 clones, around 43% recorded once. Treatment described: oral pan-JAK inhibitor, 5-10 mg twice daily. Material: CD4+ T cells sorted from blood, obtained at approximately week 37, from a patient treated with tofacitinib. These TCRs come from a human donor with alopecia areata.

In this sample, this clone turned up a few times. J is TRBJ2-7 and V is TRBV10-3; TRBD2 aligns across 15 bases. V shed 6 bases and J 2 bases; nucleotides not matched to a gene: 14. CDR1 is ENHRY and CDR2 is SYGVKD in the germline V gene. CDR3 length: 19 amino acids. DNA of the CDR3: TGTGCCATCAGCCCGGCTCCCGGACTAGCGGGAGGGTCCCCCTACGAGCAGTACTTC. Protein product: CAISPAPGLAGGSPYEQYF.

This clone turned up a few times. The V and J genes are TRBV7-8 and TRBJ2-3; the D is unclear. The CDR3 extends over 13 amino acids. The V gene's germline CDR1 is SGHVS and CDR2 FQNEAQ. V was trimmed by 6 bases and J by 4 bases, leaving 11 bases between them. The CDR3 DNA is TGTGCCAGCAGTTTTAGAGGTGCAGATACGCAGTATTTT. Protein sequence: CASSFRGADTQYF.

V gene TRBV9 combines with J gene TRBJ2-7, with D tentatively TRBD1 (5 bases). Germline loops: CDR1 SGDLS, CDR2 YYNGEE. V was cut by 2 bases and J by 3 bases, with 15 bases left in between. The CDR3 runs to 15 residues. DNA for the CDR3: TGTGCCAGCAGCGTCCTTGAAGGGGCTGTCTACGAGCAGTACTTC. Residues: CASSVLEGAVYEQYF.

This clone was observed a handful of times. The chain joins TRBV4-3 to TRBJ2-7; D remains unclear. Germline V gene data show CDR1 as LGHNA and CDR2 as YSLEER. V lost 1 base and J 0 bases, leaving 10 bases between the germline ends. The CDR3 has 15 residues. The CDR3 DNA is TGCGCCAGCAGCCAAGTGGGCGGCAACTCCTACGAGCAGTACTTC. It translates to CASSQVGGNSYEQYF.

J is TRBJ2-2 and V is TRBV30; D remains unclear. CDR3 length equals 14 residues. Germline V gene lookup returns CDR1 GTSNPN and CDR2 SVGIG (reference sequence). The V gene lost 3 bases and the J gene lost 3 bases, with 11 bases spanning the gap. The chain's CDR3 is CAWRTHRDTGELFF. In DNA form, the CDR3 reads TGTGCCTGGAGGACACATCGGGACACCGGGGAGCTGTTTTTT.

The chain recombines TRBV7-2 with TRBJ1-1, with a weak D call TRBD1 (6 bases). Between the trimmed V and J ends, which lost 5 bases and 1 base, there was a span of 20 bases. The CDR3 length is 17 residues. CDR1 SGHTA and CDR2 FQGNSA come from the germline V gene. CDR3 coding DNA: TGTGCCAGCAGCACCCATAGGGGGGGCCCATCGAACACTGAAGCTTTCTTT. Its protein product is CASSTHRGGPSNTEAFF.

There are a few counts of this clone. V usage is TRBV18 and J usage is TRBJ2-7, with a weak D call TRBD1 (6 bases). The CDR3 consists of 15 residues. The germline V and J ends were trimmed by 5 bases and 0 bases, with 14 bases remaining between them. Germline lookup yields CDR1 KGHSH and CDR2 LQKENI. The CDR3 DNA reads as TGTGCCAGCTCAATGGGGGCGGCCAGCTCCTACGAGCAGTACTTC. Translating gives CASSMGAASSYEQYF.

This clone was picked up a small number of times. In DNA form, the CDR3 reads TGCGCCAGCAGCCAAGACTCACTAGCGGGACGGAATGAGCAGTTCTTC. Residues: CASSQDSLAGRNEQFF. The chain couples TRBV4-1 to TRBJ2-1; 10 bases are shared with TRBD2. The germline CDR1 and CDR2 sequences are MGHRA and YSYEKL. The CDR3 has 16 residues. Trimming removed 0 bases from V and 7 bases from J; junction bases left unmatched: 6.

The rearrangement links TRBV7-2 to TRBJ2-3; 7 bases are shared with TRBD2. Trimming took 3 bases from V and 5 from J; bases not matched to a gene: 5. The CDR3 has 14 residues. Per the germline V gene, CDR1 is SGHTA and CDR2 is FQGNSA. CDR3 DNA: TGTGCCAGCAGCTTCAGGGCGGGAGTAGATACGCAGTATTTT. Its translation: CASSFRAGVDTQYF.

This chain links TRBV30 with TRBJ2-7; no definite D call. The closer fit of TRBJ2-5 to the DNA end suggests the J call may be wrong. This CDR3 is 14 amino acids long. Germline values: CDR1 GTSNPN, CDR2 SVGIG (reference sequence). For the CDR3, the DNA is TGTGCCTGGAGTCTAGGAGAGTACCAAGAGACCCAGTACTTC. Translating gives CAWSLGEYQETQYF.

In its sample, this clone was seen a few times. J is TRBJ1-1 and V is TRBV29-1, with 9 bases matching TRBD1. Looked up from germline, CDR1 is SQVTM and CDR2 is ANQGSEA. V gave up 2 bases and J gave up 0 bases; unmatched junction bases: 7. This CDR3 is 16 amino acids long. CDR3 DNA: TGCAGCGTTGAAAAGGGGACAGGGTGGGTGAACACTGAAGCTTTCTTT. Translated: CSVEKGTGWVNTEAFF.

The chain couples TRBV6-5 to TRBJ2-7; D could derive from TRBD1 or TRBD2 (5 bases each). Trimming shortened V by 6 bases and J by 2 bases, and 17 bases separated the two germline ends. Germline loops: CDR1 MNHEY, CDR2 SVGAGI. This CDR3 contains 15 residues. The CDR3 sequence is CASSAPGTDPYEQYF. In DNA form, the CDR3 reads TGTGCCAGCAGCGCTCCCGGGACGGACCCCTACGAGCAGTACTTC.

The CDR3 protein is CASSLGQGKYEQYF. CDR3 nucleotide sequence: TGTGCCAGCAGTTTGGGACAGGGGAAGTACGAGCAGTACTTC. This sequence joins TRBV28 and TRBJ2-7, with 10 bases identical to TRBD1. The CDR3 extends over 14 amino acids. The germline V gene has CDR1 MDHEN and CDR2 SYDVKM. The V gene end was trimmed by 3 bases and the J gene end by 4 bases; junction bases not matched to a gene: 3.

In its sample, this clone was seen a few times. The rearrangement links TRBV30 to TRBJ1-1, with D maybe TRBD1 (5 bases). The CDR3 length is 14 residues. Germline CDR1 reads GTSNPN; CDR2 reads SVGIG (reference sequence). V was shortened by 2 bases and J by 2 bases, with 12 bases between the two germline ends. This chain's CDR3 is CAWSLSGGNTEAFF. In DNA, the CDR3 is TGTGCCTGGAGTCTATCGGGGGGAAACACTGAAGCTTTCTTT.